This is a list of T cell receptor beta chains from one sample in a study of T cells in Graves' hyperthyroidism and ophthalmopathy. One entry per CDR3 protein results from TCRdb running MiXCR on the multiplex PCR reads. The data show 300,000 to 450,000 distinct CDR3 sequences, approximately 18% seen once. Sequencing input: blood. Receptors originate from a woman under 40 with Graves' hyperthyroidism that later progressed to Graves' ophthalmopathy. Each CDR3 is given with its conserved first and last residue. The order of the fields is J gene, clone size, V gene, D gene, CDR3 length, CDR3 DNA, CDR3 protein. The D gene is left open where the match is weak. Rows give clone size only sometimes, using once, few, many, or a class for an expanded clone.

>TRBJ2-5|many|TRBV29-1|TRBD1|12
TGCAGCGTTGAGCACAGGGGGGAGACCCAGTACTTC
CSVEHRGETQYF
>TRBJ2-2|many|TRBV5-5|NA|16
TGTGCCAGCAGCCTGGCGGGGCAGACGAACACCGGGGAGCTGTTTTTT
CASSLAGQTNTGELFF
>TRBJ2-3|NA|TRBV10-2|TRBD1|15
TGCGCCAGCAGCCCCACAGGGGGTGGGTTAGATACGCAGTATTTT
CASSPTGGGLDTQYF
>TRBJ1-2|many|TRBV29-1|NA|13
TGCAGCGTTGAGAGGGTGGGGATATATGGCTACACCTTC
CSVERVGIYGYTF
>TRBJ2-2|few|TRBV19|TRBD1|16
TGTGCCAGTAGCGGAAACCGGGACAGGGGTCTAGGGGAGCTGTTTTTT
CASSGNRDRGLGELFF
>TRBJ2-3|many|TRBV20-1|NA|14
TGCAGTGCTAAAGACTCGGAGAACACAGATACGCAGTATTTT
CSAKDSENTDTQYF
>TRBJ1-4|many|TRBV6-1|TRBD1|15
TGTGCCAGCAGTGACGGACAGGCTTTTAATGAAAAACTGTTTTTT
CASSDGQAFNEKLFF
>TRBJ1-1|many|TRBV6-5|NA|16
TGTGCCAGCAGTTACTCTATCATTTCAGGGAAAGCGGCAGCTTTCTTT
CASSYSIISGKAAAFF
>TRBJ2-7|many|TRBV13|TRBD1|15
TGTGCCAGCAGCTCCCCCCGGGACAGGGGCCACGAGCAGTACTTC
CASSSPRDRGHEQYF
>TRBJ2-3|many|TRBV3-1|TRBD2|17
TGTGCCAGCAGTCCGAACCTGGGACTCTCCCAGGGAGGGACGCAGTATTTT
CASSPNLGLSQGGTQYF
>TRBJ1-2|many|TRBV19|NA|16
TGTGCCAGTACTCGGCCAGGGCTAAGGAGTAACTATGGCTACACCTTC
CASTRPGLRSNYGYTF
>TRBJ2-7|many|TRBV12-3/TRBV12-4|NA|13
TGTGCCAGCAGCGACTCGACTATCTACGAGCAGTACTTC
CASSDSTIYEQYF
>TRBJ1-1|few|TRBV14|NA|14
TGTGCCAGCAGCCAAGAATTCCTTGGGGGAGGAGCTTTCTTT
CASSQEFLGGGAFF
>TRBJ2-3|many|TRBV12-3/TRBV12-4|NA|15
TGTGCCAGCAGCCGAGGGGTTAGGGGGACAGATACGCAGTATTTT
CASSRGVRGTDTQYF
>TRBJ1-2|NA|TRBV7-2|NA|15
TGTGCCAGCAGCTTGTACAGGGCCACTAACTATGGCTGCACCTTC
CASSLYRATNYGCTF
>TRBJ1-3|few|TRBV20-1|TRBD1|14
TGCAGTGTTCGAGACAGGGGCCCTGGAAACACCATATATTTT
CSVRDRGPGNTIYF
>TRBJ1-2|few|TRBV24-1|TRBD1|16
TGTGCCACCAGTGATTTAAATCCGGGACAGGGGGATGGCTACACCTTC
CATSDLNPGQGDGYTF
>TRBJ2-1|many|TRBV24-1|NA|16
TGTGCCACCAGTGATTCTTCTGGTGTTGGCTACAATGAGCAGTTCTTC
CATSDSSGVGYNEQFF
>TRBJ2-5|NA|TRBV6-2/TRBV6-3|TRBD2|17
TGTGCCAGCAGTTCCCCCTGGAGTAGCGGGGCCTGGGAGACCCAGTACTTC
CASSSPWSSGAWETQYF
>TRBJ2-2|many|TRBV12-3/TRBV12-4|NA|14
TGTGCCAGCAGCCGGGAGTTGGGCACCGGGGAGCTGTTTTTT
CASSRELGTGELFF
>TRBJ1-4|many|TRBV2|NA|15
TGTGCCAGCAGTGGTTTAGGGTGGGCCGATGAAAAACTGTTTTTT
CASSGLGWADEKLFF
>TRBJ1-1|many|TRBV28|TRBD1|16
TGTGCCAGCAGTCCATGGACAGGGGGACTGAACACTGAAGCTTTCTTT
CASSPWTGGLNTEAFF
>TRBJ2-7|many|TRBV29-1|TRBD2|15
TGCAGCGTTGTAGGTAGCGGGAGGAGCTCCTACGAGCAGTACTTC
CSVVGSGRSSYEQYF
>TRBJ1-2|few|TRBV15|TRBD1|16
TGTGCCACCAGCAGAGGGGTTCCGACCGCAGGGGGTGGCTACACCTTC
CATSRGVPTAGGGYTF
>TRBJ2-7|many|TRBV20-1|TRBD1|13
TGCAGTGCTGGGACAGGGGGCACCTACGAGCAGTACTTC
CSAGTGGTYEQYF
>TRBJ2-5|many|TRBV7-9|TRBD2|19
TGTGCCAGCAGCCATCTAGCGGGGGGGCGCTTGTCGGGCAAAGAGACCCAGTACTTC
CASSHLAGGRLSGKETQYF
>TRBJ2-5|few|TRBV7-9|TRBD2|16
TGTGCCAGCAGCCACCCTCCGGGGGGGTACCAAGAGACCCAGTACTTC
CASSHPPGGYQETQYF
>TRBJ1-5|many|TRBV6-1|TRBD1|14
TGTGCCAGCAGAGACACAGGGGGCGAACAGCCCCAGCATTTT
CASRDTGGEQPQHF
>TRBJ2-2|many|TRBV3-1|TRBD2|17
TGTGCCAGCAGCCAAGATCCCACAGCGGGGGGGCCCGGGGAGCTGTTTTTT
CASSQDPTAGGPGELFF
>TRBJ2-1|few|TRBV5-1|NA|13
TGCGCCAGCAGCGCTCCACCTAACAATGAGCAGTTCTTC
CASSAPPNNEQFF
>TRBJ1-2|many|TRBV6-1|TRBD1|12
TGTGCCGGATCGACAGGGCACATGGGCTACACCTTC
CAGSTGHMGYTF
>TRBJ2-6|many|TRBV28|NA|21
TGTGCCAGCAGCACATACGAGCCAGAAACAGTTAGAAACTCTGGGGCCAACGTCCTGACTTTC
CASSTYEPETVRNSGANVLTF
>TRBJ1-4|many|TRBV5-1|NA|14
TGCGCCAGCAGCTTCGTGGCAACTAATGAAAAACTGTTTTTT
CASSFVATNEKLFF
>TRBJ2-1|NA|TRBV20-1|NA|14
TGCAGTGCCCAGACGTGGGAAGGAAACTATGAGCAGTTCTTC
CSAQTWEGNYEQFF
>TRBJ2-7|many|TRBV18|NA|13
TGTGCCAGCTCACTGCAGCGGCCCTACGAGCAGTACTTC
CASSLQRPYEQYF
>TRBJ2-1|many|TRBV6-1|TRBD1|14
TGTGCCAGCAGTAGCCGGGACAGGGGGCAGGAGCAGTTCTTC
CASSSRDRGQEQFF
>TRBJ1-6|few|TRBV27|NA|14
TGTGCCAGCAGTTTTTCCGGGCCCCAAAACCCACCCCACTTT
CASSFSGPQNPPHF
>TRBJ2-1|few|TRBV10-1|NA|15
TGCGCCAGCAGTCCCGGGGTAGCAGCCTACAATGAGCAGTTCTTC
CASSPGVAAYNEQFF
>TRBJ1-1|NA|TRBV7-2|NA|13
TGTGCCAGCAGCTCAAACCCGGGGGCTGAAGCTTTCTTT
CASSSNPGAEAFF
>TRBJ2-7|many|TRBV12-3/TRBV12-4|TRBD1|14
TGTGCCAGCAGATCAGACAGGGGGTTCTACGAGCAGTACTTC
CASRSDRGFYEQYF
>TRBJ2-5|NA|TRBV10-3|TRBD1|12
TGTGCCATCAGTGATCACCAGGGGGACCAGTACTTC
CAISDHQGDQYF
>TRBJ1-2|few|TRBV3-1|TRBD1|16
TGTGCCAGCAGCCCCCGGGACAGTCCAGCTAACTATGGCTACACCTTC
CASSPRDSPANYGYTF
>TRBJ1-1|many|TRBV28|TRBD1|15
TGTGCCAGCAGCTTTACAGGGGGCGGGAACACTGAAGCTTTCTTT
CASSFTGGGNTEAFF
>TRBJ1-1|many|TRBV10-2|NA|13
TGCGCCAGCGCCAGGGACACACTCACTGAAGCTTTCTTT
CASARDTLTEAFF
>TRBJ2-1|few|TRBV5-1|TRBD1|16
TGCGCCAGCAGCTTGGCCGGGACAGCGTCCTACAATGAGCAGTTCTTC
CASSLAGTASYNEQFF